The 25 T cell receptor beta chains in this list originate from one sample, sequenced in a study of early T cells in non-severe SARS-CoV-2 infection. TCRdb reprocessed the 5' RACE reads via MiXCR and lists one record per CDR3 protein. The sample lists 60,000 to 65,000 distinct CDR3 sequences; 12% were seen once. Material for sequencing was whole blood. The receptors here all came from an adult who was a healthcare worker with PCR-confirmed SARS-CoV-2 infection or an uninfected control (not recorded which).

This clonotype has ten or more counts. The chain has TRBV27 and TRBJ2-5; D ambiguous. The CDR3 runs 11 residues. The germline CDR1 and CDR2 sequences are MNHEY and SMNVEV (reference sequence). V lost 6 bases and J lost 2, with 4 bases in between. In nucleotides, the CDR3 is TGTGCCAGCAGGGGTCAAGAGACCCAGTACTTC. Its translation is CASRGQETQYF.

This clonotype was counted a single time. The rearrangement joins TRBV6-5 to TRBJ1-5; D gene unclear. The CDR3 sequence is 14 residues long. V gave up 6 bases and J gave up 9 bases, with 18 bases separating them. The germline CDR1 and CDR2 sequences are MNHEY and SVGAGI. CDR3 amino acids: CASSLTPSSGPQHF. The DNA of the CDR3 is TGTGCCAGCAGCCTAACCCCCTCATCGGGGCCCCAGCATTTT.

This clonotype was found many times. For the CDR3, the DNA is TGTGCCAGCAGCCTAATATCGGGACAGGCAGATACGCAGTATTTT. As protein: CASSLISGQADTQYF. This chain connects TRBV5-6 to TRBJ2-3, with 8 bases aligning to TRBD1. Germline lookup yields CDR1 SGHDT and CDR2 YYEEEE. V shed 4 bases and J 4 bases; nucleotides not matched to a gene: 8. The CDR3 contains 15 residues.

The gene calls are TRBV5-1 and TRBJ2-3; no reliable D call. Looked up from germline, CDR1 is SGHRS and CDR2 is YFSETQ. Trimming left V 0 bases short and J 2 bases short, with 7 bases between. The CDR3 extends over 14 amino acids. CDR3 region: CASSLANPTDTQYF. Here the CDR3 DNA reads TGCGCCAGCAGCTTGGCCAATCCCACAGATACGCAGTATTTT.

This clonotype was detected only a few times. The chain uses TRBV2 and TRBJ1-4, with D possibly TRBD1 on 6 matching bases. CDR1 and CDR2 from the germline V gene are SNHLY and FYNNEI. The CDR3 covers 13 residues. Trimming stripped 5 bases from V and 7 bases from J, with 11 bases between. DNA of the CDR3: TGTGCCAGCAGTCAGGGGAACGGTGAAAAACTGTTTTTT. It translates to CASSQGNGEKLFF.

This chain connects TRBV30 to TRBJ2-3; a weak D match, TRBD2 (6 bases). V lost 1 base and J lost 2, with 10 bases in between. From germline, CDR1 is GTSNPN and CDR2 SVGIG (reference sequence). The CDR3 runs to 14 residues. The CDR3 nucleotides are TGTGCCTGGAGTGGCGGACTATACACAGATACGCAGTATTTT. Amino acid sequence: CAWSGGLYTDTQYF.

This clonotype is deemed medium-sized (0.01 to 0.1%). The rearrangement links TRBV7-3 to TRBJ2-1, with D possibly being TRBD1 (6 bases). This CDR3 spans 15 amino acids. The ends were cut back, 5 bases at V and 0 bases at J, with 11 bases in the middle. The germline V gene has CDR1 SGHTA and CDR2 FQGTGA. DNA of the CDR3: TGTGCCAGCAGCCTCGGGACAAACTCCTACAATGAGCAGTTCTTC. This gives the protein CASSLGTNSYNEQFF. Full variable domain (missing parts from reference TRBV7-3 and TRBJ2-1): GAGVSQTPSNKVTEKGKYVELRCDPISGHTALYWYRQSLGQGPEFLIYFQGTGAADDSGLPNDRFFAVRPEGSVSTLKIQRTERGDSAVYLCASSLGTNSYNEQFFGPGTRLTVL.

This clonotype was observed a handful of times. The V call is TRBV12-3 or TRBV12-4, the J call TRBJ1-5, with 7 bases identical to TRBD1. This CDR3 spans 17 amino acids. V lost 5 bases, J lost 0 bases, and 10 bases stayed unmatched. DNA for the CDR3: TGTGCCAGCAGTGAGGGACAGACCCAATATAGCAATCAGCCCCAGCATTTT. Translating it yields CASSEGQTQYSNQPQHF.

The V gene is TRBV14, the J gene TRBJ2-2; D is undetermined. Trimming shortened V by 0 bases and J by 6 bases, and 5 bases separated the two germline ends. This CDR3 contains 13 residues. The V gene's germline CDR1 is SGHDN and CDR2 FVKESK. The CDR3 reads CASSQDDPGELFF. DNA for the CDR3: TGTGCCAGCAGCCAAGATGACCCCGGGGAGCTGTTTTTT.

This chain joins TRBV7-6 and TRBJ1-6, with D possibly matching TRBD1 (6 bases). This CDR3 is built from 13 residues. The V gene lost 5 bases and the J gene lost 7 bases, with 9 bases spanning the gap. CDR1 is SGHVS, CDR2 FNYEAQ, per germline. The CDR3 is CASSLGQNSPLHF. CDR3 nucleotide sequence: TGTGCCAGCAGCCTGGGACAAAATTCACCCCTCCACTTT.

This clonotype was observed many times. CDR3 sequence (DNA): TGCAGTGCTCCTCCTGCGGGAGGAGAGACCCAGTACTTC. This translates into CSAPPAGGETQYF. J is TRBJ2-5 and V is TRBV20-1; the match to TRBD2 covers 8 bases. J lost 4 bases, V lost 5 bases, and 6 bases had no gene match. Germline CDR1 is DFQATT and CDR2 is SNEGSKA (reference sequence). This CDR3 region has 13 residues.

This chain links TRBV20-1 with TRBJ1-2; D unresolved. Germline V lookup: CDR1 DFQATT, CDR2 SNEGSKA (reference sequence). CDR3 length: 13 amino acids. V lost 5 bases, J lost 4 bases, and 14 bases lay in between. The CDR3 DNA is TGCAGTGCTGGTGATCGTGTGGGCTATGGCTACACCTTC. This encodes CSAGDRVGYGYTF.

CDR3 nucleotide sequence: TGCAAGCCAGGGGGCGCGAGGACTGAAGCTTTCTTT. Translated, it gives CKPGGARTEAFF. The chain carries TRBV20-1 and TRBJ1-1; 8 bases agree with TRBD1. This CDR3 comprises 12 residues. Germline V gene sequence: CDR1 DFQATT, CDR2 SNEGSKA (reference sequence).

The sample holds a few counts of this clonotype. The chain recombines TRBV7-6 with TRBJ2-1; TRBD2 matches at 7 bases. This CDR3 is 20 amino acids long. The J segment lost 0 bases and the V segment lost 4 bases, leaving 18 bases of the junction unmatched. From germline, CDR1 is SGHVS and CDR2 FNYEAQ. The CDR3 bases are TGTGCCAGCAGCTCCCCGTGGGGCACTAGCGTCCGAAACTCCTACAATGAGCAGTTCTTC. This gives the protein CASSSPWGTSVRNSYNEQFF.

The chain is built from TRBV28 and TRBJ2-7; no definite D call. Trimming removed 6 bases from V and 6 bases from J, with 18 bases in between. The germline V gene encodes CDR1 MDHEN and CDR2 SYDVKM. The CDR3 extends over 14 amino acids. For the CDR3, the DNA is TGTGCCAGCAGCCTCCTTGACGGGCTAGGCGAGCAGTACTTC. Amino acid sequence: CASSLLDGLGEQYF.

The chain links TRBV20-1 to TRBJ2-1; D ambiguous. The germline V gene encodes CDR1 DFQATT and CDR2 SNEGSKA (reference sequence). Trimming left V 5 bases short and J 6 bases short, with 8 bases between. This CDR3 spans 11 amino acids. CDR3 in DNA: TGCAGTGCTGGGCCGGGCAATGAGCAGTTCTTC. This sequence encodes CSAGPGNEQFF.

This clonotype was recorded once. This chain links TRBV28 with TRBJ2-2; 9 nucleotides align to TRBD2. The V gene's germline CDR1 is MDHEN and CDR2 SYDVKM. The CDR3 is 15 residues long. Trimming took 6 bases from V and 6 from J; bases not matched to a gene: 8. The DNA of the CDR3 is TGTGCCAGCAGGTTAGCGGGAGTTGATTCCGGGGAGCTGTTTTTT. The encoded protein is CASRLAGVDSGELFF.

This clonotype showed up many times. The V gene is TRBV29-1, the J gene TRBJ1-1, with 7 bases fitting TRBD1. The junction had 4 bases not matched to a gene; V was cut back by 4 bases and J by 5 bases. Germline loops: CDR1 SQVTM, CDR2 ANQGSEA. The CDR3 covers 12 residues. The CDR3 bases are TGCAGCGTTGCACAGGGACAGACTGAAGCTTTCTTT. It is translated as CSVAQGQTEAFF.

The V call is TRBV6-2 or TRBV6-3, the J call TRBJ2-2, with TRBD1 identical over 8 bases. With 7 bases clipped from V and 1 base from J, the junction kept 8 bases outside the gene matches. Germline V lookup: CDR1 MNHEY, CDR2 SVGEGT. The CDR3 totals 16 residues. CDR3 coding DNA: TGTGCCAGCAACCCCAGAGGGACAGGGAACACCGGGGAGCTGTTTTTT. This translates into CASNPRGTGNTGELFF.

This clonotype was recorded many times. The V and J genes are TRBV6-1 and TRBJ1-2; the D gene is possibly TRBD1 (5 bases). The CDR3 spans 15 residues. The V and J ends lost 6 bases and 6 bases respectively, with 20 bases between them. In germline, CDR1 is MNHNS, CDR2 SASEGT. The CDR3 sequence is CASSLDIGGGNGYTF. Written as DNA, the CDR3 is TGTGCCAGCAGCCTTGACATTGGCGGGGGAAATGGCTACACCTTC.

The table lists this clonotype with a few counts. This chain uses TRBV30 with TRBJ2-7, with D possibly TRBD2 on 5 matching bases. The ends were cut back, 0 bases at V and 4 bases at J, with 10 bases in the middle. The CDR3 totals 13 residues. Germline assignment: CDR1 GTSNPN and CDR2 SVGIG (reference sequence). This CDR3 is CAWSVLVVYEQYF. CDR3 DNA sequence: TGTGCCTGGAGTGTACTAGTTGTGTACGAGCAGTACTTC.

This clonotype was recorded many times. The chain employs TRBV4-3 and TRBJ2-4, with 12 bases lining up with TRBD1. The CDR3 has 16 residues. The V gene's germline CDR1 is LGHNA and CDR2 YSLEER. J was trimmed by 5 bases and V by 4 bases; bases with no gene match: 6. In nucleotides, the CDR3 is TGCGCCAGCAGCCCTCGGGACAGGGGGCTTGAAAACATTCAGTACTTC. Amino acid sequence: CASSPRDRGLENIQYF.

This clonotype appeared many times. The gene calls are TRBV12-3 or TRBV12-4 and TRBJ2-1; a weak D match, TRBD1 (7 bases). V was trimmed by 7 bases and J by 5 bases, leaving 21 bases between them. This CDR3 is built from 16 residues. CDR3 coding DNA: TGTGCCAGCATCGACTTGCGGGGACAGATTAACAATGAGCAGTTCTTC. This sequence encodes CASIDLRGQINNEQFF.

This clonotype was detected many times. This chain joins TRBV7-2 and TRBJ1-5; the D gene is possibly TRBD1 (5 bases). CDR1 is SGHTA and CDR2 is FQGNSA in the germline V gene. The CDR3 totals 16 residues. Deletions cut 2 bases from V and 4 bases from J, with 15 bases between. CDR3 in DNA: TGTGCCAGCAGCTTATGGGGGACTGGACAAAATCAGCCCCAGCATTTT. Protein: CASSLWGTGQNQPQHF.

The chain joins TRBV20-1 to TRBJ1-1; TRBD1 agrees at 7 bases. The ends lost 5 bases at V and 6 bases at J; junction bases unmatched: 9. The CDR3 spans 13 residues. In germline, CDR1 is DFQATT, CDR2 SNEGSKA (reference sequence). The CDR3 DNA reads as TGCAGTGCTTTGTTAACAGGGGATGCTGAAGCTTTCTTT. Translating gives CSALLTGDAEAFF.